This paragraph reports one T cell receptor (beta chain). These data belong to a study of cytomegalovirus exposure and HLA in healthy donors. Germline assignment: CDR1 MNHNS and CDR2 SASEGT. The CDR3 is 14 amino acids. The junction had 4 bases not matched to a gene; V was cut back by 2 bases and J by 4 bases. PCR primers comprised 60 Vbeta and 13 Jbeta primers. TCRdb keeps only in-frame clones here, not all; method: immunoSEQ multiplex PCR. The sample records roughly 120,000 clones, about 81% being singletons. The sequencing sample was made of PBMCs. This sequence joins TRBV6-1 and TRBJ1-2, with TRBD1 matching 7 bases. This clonotype was sampled from a man aged 40-55 years in good health and CMV-seronegative. CDR3: CASSERQGGYGYTF. CDR3 nucleotide sequence: TGTGCCAGCAGTGAAAGGCAGGGGGGCTATGGCTACACCTTC.